This TCR beta chain appears in the sequencing data of a study of CD8+ T cells in alopecia areata. Study-wide results and caveats: Alphabeta T cells residing in normal skin are also sequenced in scalp samples. Patients shared TCRs less clearly than mice did, possibly owing to HLA. It was lesional scalp, especially alopecia totalis/universalis, that showed higher clonality than normal scalp.

The investigators collected lesional scalp punch biopsies and peripheral blood from alopecia areata patients. V trimming: 6 bases; J trimming: 3 bases; junction bases outside the gene matches: 12. Germline V lookup: CDR1 SQVTM, CDR2 ANQGSEA. This CDR3 contains 15 residues. This clone has only a few counts. Its antigen remains unidentified. Extracted RNA was reverse transcribed into cDNA, the sequencing template. The protocol was immunoSEQ multiplex PCR, while the TCRdb copy is restricted to in-frame clones and leaves out a portion. This table has approximately 99,000 clones, 45% to 60% appearing once. The specimen sequenced was NKG2D-low CD8+ T cells sorted from blood. The genes are TRBV29-1 and TRBJ2-7; 9 nucleotides agree with TRBD1. This receptor was obtained from a human donor with alopecia areata. The DNA for the CDR3 is TGCAGCGTCGGAAAAGGACAGGGGTTATACTACGAGCAGTACTTC. This encodes CSVGKGQGLYYEQYF.